This T cell receptor beta chain was obtained from a study of early stage breast cancer tumors. This CDR3 is built from 15 residues. V lost 5 bases, J lost 3 bases, and 2 bases stayed unmatched. CDR1 and CDR2 (germline): SNHLY, FYNNEI. This table comes from immunoSEQ multiplex PCR, and its TCRdb copy is limited to in-frame clones, with some not included. Of around 28,000 clones listed, roughly 80% are singletons. The V and J genes are TRBV2 and TRBJ1-4, with 11 bases aligning to TRBD1. Source material: blood. This clonotype was sampled from a person in their sixties with breast cancer. CDR3 protein: CASSRGQGANEKLFF. The CDR3 nucleotides are TGTGCCAGCAGTAGGGGACAGGGGGCTAATGAAAAACTGTTTTTT.